Presented here are 32 T cell receptor beta chains from one specimen sequenced in a study of blood T cell repertoires in COVID-19. The table came from immunoSEQ multiplex PCR; TCRdb's copy has only in-frame clones and leaves some out. This table holds roughly 70,000 clones, 70% to 90% found once. The sequencing sample was made of peripheral blood. The origin of the receptors is an elderly woman with active COVID-19.

J is TRBJ2-1 and V is TRBV9; D perhaps matches TRBD1 (6 bases). Germline V gene lookup returns CDR1 SGDLS and CDR2 YYNGEE. The CDR3 sequence is 18 residues long. Trimming removed 3 bases at V and 2 bases at J, with 21 bases between. The CDR3 reads CASSETGGWGLPYNEQFF. The CDR3, as DNA: TGTGCCAGCAGCGAGACAGGAGGATGGGGGCTCCCCTACAATGAGCAGTTCTTC.

The rearrangement uses TRBV7-2 and TRBJ2-2, with D hard to call. CDR1 and CDR2 from the germline V gene are SGHTA and FQGNSA. The CDR3 has 13 amino acids. Trimming left V 9 bases short and J 1 base short, with 9 bases between. CDR3 sequence (DNA): TGTGCCAGTGTGCGACAGAACACCGGGGAGCTGTTTTTT. Translated: CASVRQNTGELFF.

The rearrangement uses TRBV5-1 and TRBJ2-1; possibly TRBD2 for D (5 bases). Germline V CDR1 and CDR2: SGHRS, YFSETQ. V dropped 4 bases and J dropped 9 bases, with 23 bases sitting between them. The CDR3 length is 16 residues. CDR3 sequence: CASSPIRLSRAGEQFF. The CDR3 DNA sequence: TGCGCCAGCAGCCCCATCAGGCTATCGAGGGCCGGTGAGCAGTTCTTC.

This clone has more than one count but fewer than ten. The V and J genes are TRBV9 and TRBJ2-7, with TRBD2 matching 8 bases. This CDR3 is 15 amino acids long. CDR1 and CDR2 (germline): SGDLS, YYNGEE. The J segment lost 4 bases and the V segment lost 0 bases, leaving 6 bases of the junction unmatched. CDR3 nucleotide sequence: TGTGCCAGCAGCGTAGTTCAGCGGGAGTTTTACGAGCAGTACTTC. As protein: CASSVVQREFYEQYF.

The rearrangement uses TRBV7-2 and TRBJ2-1, with 15 bases that match TRBD2. Germline CDR1 reads SGHTA; CDR2 reads FQGNSA. The CDR3 is 17 amino acids. The trim removed 0 bases at V and 7 bases at J, leaving 4 bases unmatched. In DNA form, the CDR3 reads TGTGCCAGCAGCTTAGCGAAAGGACTAGCGGGAGGGAATGAGCAGTTCTTC. Translating gives CASSLAKGLAGGNEQFF.

CDR3 protein: CASSFGAGENIQYF. The CDR3 DNA sequence: TGTGCCAGCAGCTTTGGAGCGGGAGAAAACATTCAGTACTTC. The rearrangement joins TRBV7-9 to TRBJ2-4; TRBD2 matches 8 bases. CDR1 SEHNR and CDR2 FQNEAQ come from the germline V gene (reference sequence). The junction had 3 bases not matched to a gene; V was cut back by 3 bases and J by 5 bases. CDR3 length: 14 residues. Full variable domain (remainder filled in from reference TRBV7-9 and TRBJ2-4): DTGVSQNPRHKITKRGQNVTFRCDPISEHNRLYWYRQTLGQGPEFLTYFQNEAQLEKSRLLSDRFSAERPKGSFSTLEIQRTEQGDSAMYLCASSFGAGENIQYFGAGTRLSVL.

V gene TRBV28 combines with J gene TRBJ1-2, with 7 nucleotides matching TRBD1. The V and J ends lost 5 bases and 0 bases, in that order; junction bases with no gene match: 12. The germline gives CDR1 MDHEN, CDR2 SYDVKM. This CDR3 is built from 17 residues. As DNA, the CDR3 is TGTGCCAGCAGTCCCCCCCCAGGGGGAATACCTAACTATGGCTACACCTTC. Protein product: CASSPPPGGIPNYGYTF.

This clone was recorded a few times. This chain connects TRBV6-2 or TRBV6-3 to TRBJ2-1; 7 bases are shared with TRBD1. The CDR3 runs to 14 residues. Trimming removed 3 bases from V and 6 bases from J; junction bases left unmatched: 5. CDR1 and CDR2 from the germline V gene are MNHEY and SVGEGT. This CDR3 is CASSYDYRGNEQFF. The CDR3 nucleotides are TGTGCCAGCAGTTATGACTACAGGGGCAATGAGCAGTTCTTC.

This clone was detected only a few times. The V call is TRBV5-6, the J call TRBJ1-5; D not certain. Germline V gene sequence: CDR1 SGHDT, CDR2 YYEEEE. The CDR3 runs to 13 residues. V lost 2 bases, J lost 5 bases, and 8 bases lay in between. The CDR3 region is CASSFLPDQPQHF. CDR3 nucleotides: TGTGCCAGCAGCTTTCTTCCAGATCAGCCCCAGCATTTT.

CDR3: CASSRAGTGLSGNTIYF. The DNA for the CDR3 is TGTGCCAGCAGTAGGGCCGGGACAGGGCTCTCTGGAAACACCATATATTTT. This chain connects TRBV28 to TRBJ1-3; 9 nucleotides agree with TRBD1. This CDR3 spans 17 amino acids. Germline V lookup: CDR1 MDHEN, CDR2 SYDVKM. With V trimmed by 5 bases and J by 0 bases, 8 bases remained unmatched.

The rearrangement links TRBV19 to TRBJ1-4; D gene unclear. Germline V gives CDR1 LNHDA, CDR2 SQIVND (reference sequence). This CDR3 is built from 16 residues. V was trimmed by 3 bases and J by 5 bases, leaving 16 bases between them. CDR3 DNA sequence: TGTGCCAGTAGTATGGGGTCGGAGGGTTCGAATGAAAAACTGTTTTTT. Amino acid sequence: CASSMGSEGSNEKLFF.

This chain links TRBV10-2 with TRBJ2-7, with 7 bases matching TRBD1. The germline CDR1 and CDR2 sequences are WSHSY and SAAADI. J was trimmed by 6 bases and V by 2 bases; bases with no gene match: 10. The CDR3 is 15 amino acids. The CDR3 DNA is TGCGCCAGCAGTGAGAGTAGTACAGGGGTCGGCGAGCAGTACTTC. It translates to CASSESSTGVGEQYF.

This chain connects TRBV7-9 to TRBJ2-1; 15 bases are a match to TRBD2. Per the germline V gene, CDR1 is SEHNR and CDR2 is FQNEAQ (reference sequence). J was trimmed by 7 bases and V by 5 bases; bases with no gene match: 3. The CDR3 is 15 amino acids. The CDR3 here is CASSLGTSGRNEQFF. CDR3 nucleotide sequence: TGTGCCAGCAGCCTCGGGACTAGCGGGAGGAATGAGCAGTTCTTC.

V gene TRBV24-1 combines with J gene TRBJ1-3; D gene uncertain. The V gene lost 10 bases and the J gene lost 7 bases, with 16 bases spanning the gap. Looked up from germline, CDR1 is KGHDR and CDR2 is SFDVKD. CDR3 length equals 13 residues. The CDR3: CATMAPFTNTIYF. The CDR3 DNA is TGTGCCACGATGGCCCCCTTCACGAACACCATATATTTT.

This clone has a handful of counts. This chain joins TRBV7-9 and TRBJ1-3, with TRBD1 matching 7 bases. After removal of 6 bases from V and 4 bases from J, the junction contained 6 bases not matched to a gene. Germline assignment: CDR1 SEHNR and CDR2 FQNEAQ (reference sequence). CDR3 length: 14 residues. CDR3 loop: CASSRGTDGNTIYF. The CDR3 DNA sequence: TGTGCCAGCAGTCGTGGGACAGACGGAAACACCATATATTTT.

The rearrangement joins TRBV9 to TRBJ2-2, with a possible D match to TRBD2 (5 bases). Germline V gene lookup returns CDR1 SGDLS and CDR2 YYNGEE. The CDR3 runs 14 residues. The germline V and J ends were trimmed by 0 bases and 6 bases, with 9 bases remaining between them. This CDR3 reads CASSVAGIPGELFF. The CDR3 region has the DNA TGTGCCAGCAGCGTAGCCGGGATCCCCGGGGAGCTGTTTTTT.

This chain links TRBV3-1 (or the pseudogene TRBV3-2) with TRBJ2-5; 14 bases match TRBD2. V lost 0 bases, J lost 3 bases, and 9 bases stayed unmatched. Germline lookup yields CDR1 LGHDT and CDR2 YNNKEL (reference sequence). The CDR3 runs to 19 residues. CDR3 nucleotide sequence: TGTGCCAGCAGCCAAGATCTGACCAGGACTAGCGGGAGGAAAGAGACCCAGTACTTC. Its protein is CASSQDLTRTSGRKETQYF.

The chain links TRBV20-1 to TRBJ2-7; 12 positions match TRBD1. Germline V gene sequence: CDR1 DFQATT, CDR2 SNEGSKA (reference sequence). Unmatched junction bases numbered 13, after V lost 3 bases and J lost 1 base. The CDR3 runs 18 residues. As DNA, the CDR3 is TGCAGTGCTAGTCCGGGACAGGGGGCCTTAGCGGCATCCTACGAGCAGTACTTC. This translates into CSASPGQGALAASYEQYF.

A single count supports this clone. The rearrangement links TRBV27 to TRBJ2-3; TRBD1 matches 7 bases. V trimming: 5 bases; J trimming: 6 bases; junction bases outside the gene matches: 8. The CDR3 spans 14 residues. Germline V gene sequence: CDR1 MNHEY, CDR2 SMNVEV (reference sequence). CDR3 nucleotides: TGTGCCAGCAGTATCCTACAGGGGTCGGATACGCAGTATTTT. Translation gives CASSILQGSDTQYF.

The chain carries TRBV7-9 and TRBJ1-2; 7 bases agree with TRBD1. The ends lost 7 bases at V and 3 bases at J; junction bases unmatched: 8. Germline V lookup: CDR1 SEHNR, CDR2 FQNEAQ (reference sequence). The CDR3 is made up of 14 amino acids. The CDR3 loop reads CASTAPDRDYGYTF. DNA for the CDR3: TGTGCCAGCACCGCTCCTGACAGGGACTATGGCTACACCTTC.

This chain joins TRBV3-1 (or the pseudogene TRBV3-2) and TRBJ2-1, with a tentative D call TRBD2 (7 bases). This CDR3 region has 15 residues. In germline, CDR1 is LGHDT, CDR2 YNNKEL (reference sequence). With 1 base removed from V and 10 bases from J, the gap between germline ends came to 17 bases. DNA for the CDR3: TGTGCCAGCAGCCAAGGGGGGGGCGCGGCCTACGAGCAGTTCTTC. Translated, it gives CASSQGGGAAYEQFF.

In its sample, this clone was seen once. The J gene is TRBJ2-5, the V gene TRBV24-1; 11 bases are a match to TRBD1. The V and J ends lost 5 bases and 5 bases, in that order; junction bases with no gene match: 9. From germline, CDR1 is KGHDR and CDR2 SFDVKD. CDR3 length: 16 amino acids. CDR3 bases: TGTGCCACCAGTGCGAGGGACAGGGGGGAATCGGAGACCCAGTACTTC. This encodes CATSARDRGESETQYF.

V gene TRBV29-1 combines with J gene TRBJ2-7, with 12 bases matching TRBD1. The CDR3 totals 12 residues. V trimming: 7 bases; J trimming: 6 bases; junction bases outside the gene matches: 4. Germline-derived CDR1 and CDR2 are SQVTM and ANQGSEA. The CDR3 protein is CSGGQGAGEQYF. DNA for the CDR3: TGCAGCGGGGGACAGGGGGCGGGCGAGCAGTACTTC.

This clone was seen a single time. The V call is TRBV3-1 (or the pseudogene TRBV3-2), the J call TRBJ2-1, with D unresolved. The CDR3 contains 14 residues. The V end was cut by 3 bases, the J end by 4 bases, with 10 bases between. Germline-derived CDR1 and CDR2 are LGHDT and YNNKEL (reference sequence). In nucleotides, the CDR3 is TGTGCCAGCAGCCATGGTCTAGAATACAATGAGCAGTTCTTC. Its protein product is CASSHGLEYNEQFF.

The chain joins TRBV24-1 to TRBJ2-2; D ambiguous. Germline-derived CDR1 and CDR2 are KGHDR and SFDVKD. V lost 6 bases to trimming and J lost 4 bases, with 11 bases between them. The CDR3 is 14 residues long. The CDR3 DNA sequence: TGTGCCACCAGTTCAGACTCCTCCACCGGGGAGCTGTTTTTT. Translating it yields CATSSDSSTGELFF.

This clone was picked up one time. The chain employs TRBV21-1 and TRBJ2-7; the table's D call, TRBD1, was not checked against the DNA. TRBV21-1 is termed a pseudogene. The CDR3 covers 14 residues. This CDR3 is CASSNRDREYEQYF. CDR3 nucleotide sequence: TGTGCCAGCAGCAACCGGGACAGGGAGTACGAGCAGTACTTC.

This chain joins TRBV7-2 and TRBJ2-5; 9 positions match TRBD2. Losses at the gene ends were 2 bases for V and 5 bases for J; bases not matched to a gene: 6. Germline V lookup: CDR1 SGHTA, CDR2 FQGNSA. CDR3 length: 15 amino acids. CDR3 protein: CASSLTGLAGETQYF. The CDR3 coding sequence is TGTGCCAGCAGCTTAACGGGACTAGCTGGGGAGACCCAGTACTTC. Combining the CDR3 with reference TRBV7-2 and TRBJ2-5 gives the whole variable domain GAGVSQSPSNKVTEKGKDVELRCDPISGHTALYWYRQSLGQGLEFLIYFQGNSAPDKSGLPSDRFSAERTGGSVSTLTIQRTQQEDSAVYLCASSLTGLAGETQYFGPGTRLLVL.

In its sample, this clone was seen once. This sequence joins TRBV6-6 and TRBJ2-3; no clear D. Germline-derived CDR1 and CDR2 are MNHNY and SVGAGI (reference sequence). Trimming pared 6 bases from V and 0 bases from J, leaving 22 bases between. The CDR3 runs to 18 residues. CDR3 coding DNA: TGTGCCAGCAGGCGAGTCTATCTCAATCCTTTAAGCACAGATACGCAGTATTTT. Protein product: CASRRVYLNPLSTDTQYF.

The chain joins TRBV6-2 or TRBV6-3 to TRBJ2-3, with a possible D match to TRBD2 (6 bases). Germline V gene lookup returns CDR1 MNHEY and CDR2 SVGEGT. This CDR3 has 16 amino acids. V lost 2 bases, J lost 2 bases, and 14 bases lay in between. The CDR3 DNA sequence: TGTGCCAGCAGTTACAGGGCGACTAGTTCCACAGATACGCAGTATTTT. Amino acid sequence: CASSYRATSSTDTQYF.

The chain combines TRBV4-1 with TRBJ2-6, with 12 bases identical to TRBD1. In germline, CDR1 is MGHRA, CDR2 YSYEKL. The CDR3 spans 19 residues. V lost 3 bases to trimming and J lost 4 bases; unmatched junction nucleotides: 10. The DNA for the CDR3 is TGCGCCAGCAGCCATGAACCGGGACAGGGGGCCGCCGGGGCCAACGTCCTGACTTTC. This codes for CASSHEPGQGAAGANVLTF.

The rearrangement links TRBV6-5 to TRBJ2-1; 9 bases are a match to TRBD2. CDR3 length equals 16 residues. Germline-derived CDR1 and CDR2 are MNHEY and SVGAGI. Trimming cost V 2 bases and J 6 bases; bases outside gene matches: 8. This CDR3 reads CASSYGGAGGLNEQFF. As DNA, the CDR3 is TGTGCCAGCAGTTACGGAGGGGCGGGAGGGCTCAATGAGCAGTTCTTC.

CDR3 region: CASSMSGGGYTF. Written as DNA, the CDR3 is TGTGCCAGTAGTATGTCGGGTGGTGGCTACACCTTC. The V call is TRBV19, the J call TRBJ1-2; D gene unclear. Germline V gene data show CDR1 as LNHDA and CDR2 as SQIVND (reference sequence). The length of the CDR3 is 12 residues. The germline V and J ends were trimmed by 3 bases and 7 bases, with 9 bases remaining between them.